These 8 T cell receptor beta chains were sequenced from one sample in a study of blood T cell repertoires in COVID-19. The table came from immunoSEQ multiplex PCR; TCRdb's copy has only in-frame clones and leaves some out. The sample yields over 25,000 clones, around 90% seen once. The specimen sequenced was peripheral blood. The source of these receptors is a man in his 70s with active or convalescent COVID-19.

The genes are TRBV7-2 and TRBJ1-1, with 7 bases identical to TRBD1. There are 12 residues in the CDR3. V trimming: 7 bases; J trimming: 8 bases; junction bases outside the gene matches: 7. The germline V gene has CDR1 SGHTA and CDR2 FQGNSA. The CDR3 sequence is CASTVLGQEAFF. CDR3 sequence (DNA): TGTGCCAGCACCGTACTGGGACAGGAAGCTTTCTTT.

This clone was detected once. V gene TRBV2 combines with J gene TRBJ2-5; 7 bases are shared with TRBD1. The CDR3 runs to 15 residues. V was clipped by 6 bases and J by 2 bases; unmatched bases: 9. Germline values: CDR1 SNHLY, CDR2 FYNNEI. CDR3 in DNA: TGTGCCAGCAGCGTGGGACAGATTCAACAAGAGACCCAGTACTTC. Translated, it gives CASSVGQIQQETQYF.

The chain carries TRBV18 and TRBJ1-2; D remains ambiguous. Germline CDR1 and CDR2: KGHSH and LQKENI. Trimming pared 2 bases from V and 3 bases from J, leaving 13 bases between. The CDR3 sequence is 15 residues long. The CDR3 nucleotides read TGTGCCAGCTCACCAGATCTCAGGCGTGACTATGGCTACACCTTC. Translation gives CASSPDLRRDYGYTF.

The chain has TRBV2 and TRBJ2-7; D is perhaps TRBD1 (6 bases). The CDR3 runs 14 residues. V lost 6 bases and J lost 3, with 15 bases in between. Germline V gives CDR1 SNHLY, CDR2 FYNNEI. The CDR3 nucleotides read TGTGCCAGCAGACCCGACAGGTCCTACTACGAGCAGTACTTC. This encodes CASRPDRSYYEQYF.

Note on this clone: The junction differs from germline at one of its ends, possibly a read error. The V call is TRBV7-2, the J call TRBJ2-5; D is ambiguous. Germline V CDR1 and CDR2: SGHTA, FQGNSA. The CDR3 has 13 amino acids. As DNA, the CDR3 is TGTGCCAGCAGCACGAATTTTGGCGGCAGAGAAGACTTC. Its protein product is CASSTNFGGREDF.

This clone was counted once. CDR3 residues: CASRSGQPRGTQYF. CDR3 bases: TGTGCCAGCAGATCCGGACAGCCCAGAGGGACCCAGTACTTC. V gene TRBV6-5 combines with J gene TRBJ2-5, with D possibly TRBD1 on 6 matching bases. V dropped 6 bases and J dropped 7 bases, with 18 bases sitting between them. Germline assignment: CDR1 MNHEY and CDR2 SVGAGI. This CDR3 comprises 14 residues.

The gene calls are TRBV6-5 and TRBJ1-2; 10 bases are a match to TRBD1. The CDR3 loop spans 15 amino acids. V shed 6 bases, J shed 0 bases, and the junction held 4 bases outside the gene matches. Germline V gene sequence: CDR1 MNHEY, CDR2 SVGAGI. In nucleotides, the CDR3 is TGTGCCAGCAGACTCGGACAGGGGGCTAACTATGGCTACACCTTC. Translated: CASRLGQGANYGYTF.

In nucleotides, the CDR3 is TGTGCCAGCAGCCCCAGCAACAGCTACGAGCAGTACTTC. This translates into CASSPSNSYEQYF. The chain has TRBV12-3 or TRBV12-4 and TRBJ2-7; no reliable D call. Trimming cost V 6 bases and J 3 bases, with 12 bases left between them. The CDR3 sequence is 13 residues long.